The next 12 T cell receptor beta chains were all read from a single sample in a study of shared clonotypes between healthy human individuals. Assay: immunoSEQ multiplex PCR; the TCRdb copy retains only in-frame clones and omits some. The sample has roughly 660,000 clones, less than 95% seen once. The sequenced sample was memory CD8+ T cells from PBMCs. As for subset: CD45RO+ cells pooled with CCR7-negative TemRA cells. These receptors were taken from a man between 18 and 29 years old in good health. Some clones in this sample may be carry-over from other donors' samples.

The chain employs TRBV27 and TRBJ2-7; D not certain. With 2 bases removed from V and 3 bases from J, the gap between germline ends came to 20 bases. The germline gives CDR1 MNHEY, CDR2 SMNVEV (reference sequence). This CDR3 has 17 amino acids. In nucleotides, the CDR3 is TGTGCCAGCAGTTTAAACTACTGGCAACCGACTGGCTACGAGCAGTACTTC. It encodes CASSLNYWQPTGYEQYF.

This chain uses TRBV28 with TRBJ2-3, with D unresolved. V lost 1 base and J lost 1, with 9 bases in between. The CDR3 consists of 15 residues. Germline CDR1 is MDHEN and CDR2 is SYDVKM. CDR3 DNA sequence: TGTGCCAGCAGTTTATTAGACCGACGCACAGATACGCAGTATTTT. Its protein is CASSLLDRRTDTQYF.

The V and J genes are TRBV10-3 and TRBJ2-7, with D hard to call. The V end lost 3 bases, the J end lost 3 bases, and 9 bases lay between the germline ends. The CDR3 consists of 13 residues. Germline lookup yields CDR1 ENHRY and CDR2 SYGVKD. Here the CDR3 reads CAISETAGYEQYF. In DNA, the CDR3 is TGTGCCATCAGTGAAACGGCAGGCTACGAGCAGTACTTC.

The chain carries TRBV4-3 and TRBJ2-3; 10 bases map to TRBD1. The CDR3 sequence is 16 residues long. With V trimmed by 1 base and J by 3 bases, 4 bases remained unmatched. Germline V CDR1 and CDR2: LGHNA, YSLEER. CDR3 sequence: CASSQGTGGATDTQYF. CDR3 DNA: TGCGCCAGCAGCCAAGGGACAGGGGGGGCTACAGATACGCAGTATTTT.

The V call is TRBV5-1, the J call TRBJ2-2, with TRBD1 as a possible D gene (6 bases). This CDR3 contains 14 residues. Trimming removed 8 bases from V and 1 base from J, with 12 bases in between. CDR1 and CDR2 (germline): SGHRS, YFSETQ. CDR3 amino acids: CASEGHRNTGELFF. For the CDR3, the DNA is TGCGCCAGTGAGGGACACCGGAACACCGGGGAGCTGTTTTTT.

The CDR3 loop reads CASSLWASGYNEQFF. CDR3 nucleotides: TGTGCCAGCAGCTTGTGGGCTAGCGGGTACAATGAGCAGTTCTTC. V is TRBV5-6 and J is TRBJ2-1, with 8 bases matching TRBD2. Germline V gives CDR1 SGHDT, CDR2 YYEEEE. The CDR3 consists of 15 residues. V lost 1 base to trimming and J lost 4 bases; unmatched junction nucleotides: 4.

The chain employs TRBV9 and TRBJ2-3, with 13 bases lining up with TRBD2. Germline V gives CDR1 SGDLS, CDR2 YYNGEE. This CDR3 region has 17 residues. The J segment lost 4 bases and the V segment lost 4 bases, leaving 9 bases of the junction unmatched. The CDR3 sequence: CASSSLGLAGPADTQYF. As DNA, the CDR3 is TGTGCCAGCAGCTCCTTGGGACTAGCGGGGCCAGCAGATACGCAGTATTTT.

This clone showed up just once. The chain joins TRBV29-1 to TRBJ2-3, with a possible D match to TRBD2 (6 bases). V lost 5 bases and J 2 bases, leaving 11 bases between the germline ends. The CDR3 loop spans 13 amino acids. Germline V gene sequence: CDR1 SQVTM, CDR2 ANQGSEA. For the CDR3, the DNA is TGCAGCGTTCTCGGGGGACTCACAGATACGCAGTATTTT. It is translated as CSVLGGLTDTQYF.

This clone has only one observation. The chain links TRBV4-1 to TRBJ2-7; maybe TRBD2 (7 bases). Germline CDR1 and CDR2: MGHRA and YSYEKL. The ends were cut back, 0 bases at V and 6 bases at J, with 15 bases in the middle. The CDR3 runs to 15 residues. As DNA, the CDR3 is TGCGCCAGCAGCCAAGACCGGGGGGCCGGTAGCGAGCAGTACTTC. Translation gives CASSQDRGAGSEQYF.

The chain uses TRBV29-1 and TRBJ2-1; possibly TRBD2 for D (6 bases). The CDR3 contains 13 residues. The germline CDR1 and CDR2 sequences are SQVTM and ANQGSEA. V gave up 1 base and J gave up 8 bases, with 12 bases separating them. The CDR3 DNA reads TGCAGCGTTGAAGGGGGAGGAATCTATGAGCAGTTCTTC. As protein: CSVEGGGIYEQFF.

The chain joins TRBV7-2 to TRBJ1-2, with 7 positions matching TRBD1. V dropped 2 bases and J dropped 8; count of bases not matched to a gene: 11. Looked up from germline, CDR1 is SGHTA and CDR2 is FQGNSA. The CDR3 consists of 15 residues. Here the CDR3 reads CASSLPGTAFGGYTF. The CDR3 DNA reads TGTGCCAGCAGCTTACCCGGGACAGCATTCGGGGGCTACACCTTC.

This clone showed up just once. V usage is TRBV5-1 and J usage is TRBJ1-2; 7 nucleotides align to TRBD1. V lost 0 bases, J lost 7 bases, and 9 bases stayed unmatched. The germline CDR1 and CDR2 sequences are SGHRS and YFSETQ. This CDR3 is built from 15 residues. DNA for the CDR3: TGCGCCAGCAGCTTGGCCGCAGGGACAGCTCGTGGCTACACCTTC. Its translation is CASSLAAGTARGYTF.